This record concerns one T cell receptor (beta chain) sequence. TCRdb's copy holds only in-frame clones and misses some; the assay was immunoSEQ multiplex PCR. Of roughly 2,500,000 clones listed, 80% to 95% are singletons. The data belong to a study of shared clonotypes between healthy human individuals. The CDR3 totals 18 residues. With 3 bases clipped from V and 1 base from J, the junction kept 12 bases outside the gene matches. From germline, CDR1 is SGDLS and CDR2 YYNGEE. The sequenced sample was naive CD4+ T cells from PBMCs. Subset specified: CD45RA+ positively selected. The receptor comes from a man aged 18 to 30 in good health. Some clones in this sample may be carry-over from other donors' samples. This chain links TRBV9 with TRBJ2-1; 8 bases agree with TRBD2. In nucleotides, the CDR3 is TGTGCCAGCAGCGACCTGGGGGCTAGCGGGTTGTCCTACAATGAGCAGTTCTTC. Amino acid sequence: CASSDLGASGLSYNEQFF.